This T cell receptor beta chain came from a study of T cells after yellow fever vaccination. For the study at large: Preparation used SMART-Seq v4 Ultra Low Input for the low-cell-number fractions.

Points from the study as a whole: There was a small share of clonotypes that showed up in both the CD4 and CD8 compartments. Post-booster repertoires again held most primary-vaccination clones (roughly 96% CD4, roughly 88% CD8). Contaminants from the bulk population, in the form of abundant clonotypes, could be found in FACS-sorted repertoires.

From the 5' RACE reads, TCRdb called clonotypes with MiXCR, one entry per CDR3 protein. This table holds about 300,000 distinct CDR3 sequences, about 4% found once. Regarding this clonotype: Its antigen is still unknown.

In germline, CDR1 is MDHEN, CDR2 SYDVKM. CDR3 length equals 13 residues. V was trimmed by 6 bases and J by 5 bases, leaving 13 bases between them. Sequences were derived from PBMCs, sampled 5 days after the yellow fever booster vaccination. The source is a man between 18 and 29 years old who received the YFV17D yellow fever vaccine. The chain links TRBV28 to TRBJ1-2; D possibly corresponds to TRBD1 (5 bases). Written as DNA, the CDR3 is TGTGCCAGCAGCACATTGACAGAATATGGCTACACCTTC. It codes for CASSTLTEYGYTF.